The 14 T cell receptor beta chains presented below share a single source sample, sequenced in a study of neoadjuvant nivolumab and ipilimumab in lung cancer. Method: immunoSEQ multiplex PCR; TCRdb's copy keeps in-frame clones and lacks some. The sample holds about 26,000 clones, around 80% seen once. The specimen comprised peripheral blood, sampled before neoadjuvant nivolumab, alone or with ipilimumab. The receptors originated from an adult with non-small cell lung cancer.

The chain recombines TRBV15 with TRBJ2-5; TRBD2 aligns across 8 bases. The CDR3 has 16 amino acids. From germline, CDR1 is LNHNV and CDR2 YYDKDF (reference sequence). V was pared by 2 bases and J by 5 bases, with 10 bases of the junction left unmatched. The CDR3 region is CATSRSSGGAWETQYF. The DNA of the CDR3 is TGTGCCACCAGCAGATCTTCGGGGGGGGCGTGGGAGACCCAGTACTTC.

The CDR3 here is CASSVGGGFLETQYF. CDR3 sequence (DNA): TGTGCCAGCAGCGTAGGAGGGGGCTTTTTGGAGACCCAGTACTTC. V is TRBV9 and J is TRBJ2-5; 7 bases are shared with TRBD1. Germline values: CDR1 SGDLS, CDR2 YYNGEE. J gave up 5 bases and V 0 bases, and 7 bases lay outside the gene matches. This CDR3 is built from 15 residues.

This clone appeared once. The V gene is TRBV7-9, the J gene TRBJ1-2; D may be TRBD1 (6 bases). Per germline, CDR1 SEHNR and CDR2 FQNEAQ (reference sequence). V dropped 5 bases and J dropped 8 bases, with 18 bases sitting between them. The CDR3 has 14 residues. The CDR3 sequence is CASSQPQRGEGYTF. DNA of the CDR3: TGTGCCAGCAGCCAACCACAAAGGGGGGAGGGCTACACCTTC.

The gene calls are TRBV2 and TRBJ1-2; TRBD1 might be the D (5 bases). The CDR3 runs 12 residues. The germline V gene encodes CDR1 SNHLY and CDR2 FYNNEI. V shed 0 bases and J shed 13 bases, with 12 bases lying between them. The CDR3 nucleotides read TGTGCCAGCAGTGAAGCACAGGAGGGCCTCACCTTC. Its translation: CASSEAQEGLTF.

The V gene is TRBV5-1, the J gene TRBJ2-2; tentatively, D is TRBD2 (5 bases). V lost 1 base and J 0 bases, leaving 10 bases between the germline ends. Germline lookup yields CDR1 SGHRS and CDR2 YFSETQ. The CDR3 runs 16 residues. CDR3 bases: TGCGCCAGCAGCTTGAGAGGGCCATCGAACACCGGGGAGCTGTTTTTT. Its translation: CASSLRGPSNTGELFF. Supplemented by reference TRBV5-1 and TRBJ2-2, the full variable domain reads KAGVTQTPRYLIKTRGQQVTLSCSPISGHRSVSWYQQTPGQGLQFLFEYFSETQRNKGNFPGRFSGRQFSNSRSEMNVSTLELGDSALYLCASSLRGPSNTGELFFGEGSRLTVL.

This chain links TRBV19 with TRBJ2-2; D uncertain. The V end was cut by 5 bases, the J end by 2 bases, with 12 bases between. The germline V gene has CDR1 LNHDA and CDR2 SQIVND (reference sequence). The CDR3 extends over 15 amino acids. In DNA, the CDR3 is TGTGCCAGTAGTGGCCTGGCCGCCAACACCGGGGAGCTGTTTTTT. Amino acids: CASSGLAANTGELFF.

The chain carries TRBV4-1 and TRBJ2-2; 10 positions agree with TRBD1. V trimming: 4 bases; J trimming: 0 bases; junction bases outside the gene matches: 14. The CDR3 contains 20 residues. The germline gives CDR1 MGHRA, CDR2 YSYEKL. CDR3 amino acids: CASSPWAPGTGATNTGELFF. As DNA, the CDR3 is TGCGCCAGCAGCCCATGGGCTCCCGGGACAGGGGCTACGAACACCGGGGAGCTGTTTTTT.

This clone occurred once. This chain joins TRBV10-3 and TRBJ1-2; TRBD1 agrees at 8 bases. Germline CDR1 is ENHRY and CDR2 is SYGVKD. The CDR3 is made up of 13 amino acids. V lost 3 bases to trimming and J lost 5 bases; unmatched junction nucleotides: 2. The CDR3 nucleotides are TGTGCCATCAGTGAAGACAGGGGATATGGCTACACCTTC. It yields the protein CAISEDRGYGYTF.

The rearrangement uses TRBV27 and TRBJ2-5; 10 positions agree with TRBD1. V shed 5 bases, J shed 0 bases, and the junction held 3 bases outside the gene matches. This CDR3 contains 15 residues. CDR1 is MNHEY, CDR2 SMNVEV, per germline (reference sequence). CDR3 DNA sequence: TGTGCCAGCAGTACGGACAGGGGGTACCAAGAGACCCAGTACTTC. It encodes CASSTDRGYQETQYF.

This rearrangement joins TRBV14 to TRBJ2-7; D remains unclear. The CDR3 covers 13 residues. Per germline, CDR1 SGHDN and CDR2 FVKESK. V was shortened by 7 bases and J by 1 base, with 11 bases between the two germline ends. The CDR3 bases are TGTGCCAGCAAGGGCAGGATGTCCTACGAGCAGTACTTC. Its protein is CASKGRMSYEQYF.

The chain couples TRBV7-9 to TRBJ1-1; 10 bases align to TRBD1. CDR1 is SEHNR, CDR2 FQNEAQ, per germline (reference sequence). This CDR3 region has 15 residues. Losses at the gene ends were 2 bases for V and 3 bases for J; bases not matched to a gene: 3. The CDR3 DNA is TGTGCCAGCAGCTTAAGGACAGGGGGAGACACTGAAGCTTTCTTT. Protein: CASSLRTGGDTEAFF.

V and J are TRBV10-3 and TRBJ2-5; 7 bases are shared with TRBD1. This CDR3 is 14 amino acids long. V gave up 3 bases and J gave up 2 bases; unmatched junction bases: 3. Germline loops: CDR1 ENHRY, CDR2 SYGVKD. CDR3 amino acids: CAISEGGQQETQYF. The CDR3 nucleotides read TGTGCCATCAGTGAAGGGGGACAGCAAGAGACCCAGTACTTC.

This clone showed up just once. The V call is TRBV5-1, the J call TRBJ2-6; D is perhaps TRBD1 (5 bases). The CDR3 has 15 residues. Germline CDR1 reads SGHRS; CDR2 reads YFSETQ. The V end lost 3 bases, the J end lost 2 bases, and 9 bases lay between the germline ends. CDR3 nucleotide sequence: TGCGCCAGCAGCTCCCAGGGTGCTGGGGCCAACGTCCTGACTTTC. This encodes CASSSQGAGANVLTF.

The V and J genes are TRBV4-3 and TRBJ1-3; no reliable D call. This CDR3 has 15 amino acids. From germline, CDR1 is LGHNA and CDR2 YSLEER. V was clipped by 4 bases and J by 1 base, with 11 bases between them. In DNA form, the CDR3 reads TGCGCCAGCAGCCTGGCCCGGGGTTCTGGAAACACCATATATTTT. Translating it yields CASSLARGSGNTIYF.